These T cell receptor beta chains were read from a single sample in a study of T cells in localized non-small cell lung cancer. This table comes from immunoSEQ multiplex PCR, and its TCRdb copy is limited to in-frame clones, with some not included. This table has about 33,000 clones, about 81% appearing once. Sample: peripheral blood, taken before any cancer treatment. The receptor source for this set is a male donor aged 60 or over with stage II squamous cell lung carcinoma. Both conserved end residues are part of each CDR3. D genes are given only for firm matches. Clone size appears in some rows only: once, few, many, or a class for an expanded clone.

v_call	clone_size	d_call	j_call	cdr3_nt	cdr3_aa
TRBV30	once	.	TRBJ2-5	TGTGCCTGGACCGACAACAGGGAAGAGACCCAGTACTTC	CAWTDNREETQYF
TRBV7-2	.	.	TRBJ1-2	TGTGCCAGCAGCCCCTACCGTCGGGGGGACTTTAACTATGGCTACACCTTC	CASSPYRRGDFNYGYTF
TRBV9	.	TRBD2	TRBJ2-7	TGTGCCAGCAGCGTAGCTCGGACTAGCGGGAGGAGCTCCTACGAGCAGTACTTC	CASSVARTSGRSSYEQYF
TRBV9	.	TRBD2	TRBJ2-3	TGTGCCAGCAGCGTAGCTACGGGCGGGAGCATGGATACGCAGTATTTT	CASSVATGGSMDTQYF
TRBV7-3	.	.	TRBJ2-1	TGTGCCAGCAGCTCTCAAGGTGGCCGGCACTACAATGAGCAGTTCTTC	CASSSQGGRHYNEQFF
TRBV5-5	.	.	TRBJ2-5	TGTGCCAGCAGTTTGGCCGTCGGTAAAGAGACCCAGTACTTC	CASSLAVGKETQYF
TRBV5-1	few	TRBD1	TRBJ1-1	TGCGCCAGCAGCTGGACCACCGGGACAGGGAATGAAGCTTTCTTT	CASSWTTGTGNEAFF
TRBV28	medium-sized	TRBD1	TRBJ1-5	TGTGCCAGCAGGCTACCAGGGGGCGGCAATCAGCCCCAGCATTTT	CASRLPGGGNQPQHF
TRBV9	once	.	TRBJ2-1	TGTGCCAGCAGCGTGATTGGAAGAGGGGATGAGCAGTTCTTC	CASSVIGRGDEQFF
TRBV2	.	TRBD1	TRBJ2-5	TGTGCCACCGCGAGACAGGGCCACCAAGAGACCCAGTACTTC	CATARQGHQETQYF
TRBV7-9	.	.	TRBJ2-5	TGTGCCAGCAGTGGGCAGGGGCGGGAGACCCAGTACTTC	CASSGQGRETQYF
TRBV6-6	.	.	TRBJ1-2	TGTGCCAGCAGTCACAGGGTTGGCGGCTACACCTTC	CASSHRVGGYTF
TRBV19	few	TRBD1	TRBJ2-2	TGTGCCAGTAAACGACCGGGACAGGGGGCGAACACCGGGGAGCTGTTTTTT	CASKRPGQGANTGELFF
TRBV5-4	.	TRBD1	TRBJ1-1	TGTGCCAGCAGCTCCCCGGTAGGACAGGGATTTGAAGCTTTCTTT	CASSSPVGQGFEAFF
TRBV4-2	few	.	TRBJ1-2	TGTGCCAGCAGCTCCCCGGGGCAGAACTATGGCTACACCTTC	CASSSPGQNYGYTF
TRBV14	.	.	TRBJ1-1	TGTGCCAGCAGCCAGGGGGCTAACACTGAAGCTTTCTTT	CASSQGANTEAFF
TRBV19	.	.	TRBJ1-2	TGTGCCAGTAGTGGAGAATTACAGGCTAACTATGGCTACACCTTC	CASSGELQANYGYTF
TRBV4-1	.	.	TRBJ2-7	TGCGCCAGCAGCCCCCGGGGGGGCGGGACAGAGGCTTCCGAGCAGTACTTC	CASSPRGGGTEASEQYF
TRBV5-4	.	.	TRBJ2-3	TGTGCCAGCAGCTTCACCGAGGGGGGGGACACAGATACGCAGTATTTT	CASSFTEGGDTDTQYF
TRBV29-1	.	TRBD1	TRBJ1-2	TGCAGCGTTGGTTCAGGGGGAAGAGGCTATGGCTACACCTTC	CSVGSGGRGYGYTF
TRBV12-5	.	.	TRBJ1-1	TGTGCTAGTGGTTTACACTTGGGGGCGAACACTGAAGCTTTCTTT	CASGLHLGANTEAFF
TRBV2	.	TRBD1	TRBJ1-1	TGTGCCAGCAGTGAAGAGAACAGGGGGAACACTGAAGCTTTCTTT	CASSEENRGNTEAFF
TRBV9	few	.	TRBJ1-1	TGTGCCAGCAGCGCGGACGGGGGTACTGAAGCTTTCTTT	CASSADGGTEAFF
TRBV4-1	few	TRBD2	TRBJ2-1	TGCGCCAGCAGCCGCATACTAGCGGGAGGGCCTAATGAGCAGTTCTTC	CASSRILAGGPNEQFF
TRBV6-5	.	.	TRBJ2-7	TGTGCCAGCAGACGCCCGGGCTTACAGGGATCCGAGCAGTACTTC	CASRRPGLQGSEQYF
TRBV6-5	.	TRBD1	TRBJ2-1	TGTGCCAGCAGCGCCGACAGGGGGTACAACAATGAGCAGTTCTTC	CASSADRGYNNEQFF
TRBV18	once	TRBD1	TRBJ1-3	TGTGCCAGCTCACCACCGGGACAGGTTCCTGGAAACACCATATATTTT	CASSPPGQVPGNTIYF
TRBV4-1	.	.	TRBJ1-6	TGCGCCAGCAGCCCGACACGTAACTCACCCCTCCACTTT	CASSPTRNSPLHF
TRBV15	many	.	TRBJ1-4	TGTGCCACCAGCAGAGATCTGGTCCGGTGGACCGGTGGAAAACTGTTTTTT	CATSRDLVRWTGGKLFF
TRBV5-1	.	.	TRBJ1-4	TGCGCCAGCAGAGGGCAGGGGTTAATCGCTAATGAAAAACTGTTTTTT	CASRGQGLIANEKLFF
TRBV5-1	.	.	TRBJ2-5	TGCGCCAGCAGCTTCGCGGAGCTACTCGAGACCCAGTACTTC	CASSFAELLETQYF
TRBV9	.	.	TRBJ2-2	TGTGCCAGCAGCGTAGACGTGGGGGGAGGCGGGGAGCTGTTTTTT	CASSVDVGGGGELFF
TRBV4-2	.	TRBD1	TRBJ1-4	TGTGCCAGCAGCCAAGATCAGTCCGGGACAGGGAATGAAAAACTGTTTTTT	CASSQDQSGTGNEKLFF
TRBV30	once	.	TRBJ2-2	TGTGCCTGGAAAGTTTGGATAGGGGTGAACACCGGGGAGCTGTTTTTT	CAWKVWIGVNTGELFF
TRBV7-6	.	TRBD2	TRBJ2-1	TGTGCCAGCAGCCCGGGTCTATGGGAGGGCCGGGGGAATGAGCAGTTCTTC	CASSPGLWEGRGNEQFF
TRBV28	.	.	TRBJ1-2	TGTGCCAGCAGTTTATCGGGCGCCGGGGACTATGGCTACACCTTC	CASSLSGAGDYGYTF
TRBV7-3	few	TRBD1	TRBJ2-7	TGTGCCAGCAGCGACAGGGGGCGCGACGAGCAGTACTTC	CASSDRGRDEQYF
TRBV2	.	TRBD1	TRBJ1-2	TGTGCCAGCAGTGCCCCCGGGACAGCTGGCTACACCTTC	CASSAPGTAGYTF
TRBV5-4	.	.	TRBJ2-5	TGTGCCAGCAGGCGATCGGGACTTCTATCAGAGACCCAGTACTTC	CASRRSGLLSETQYF
TRBV11-1	many	.	TRBJ2-7	TGTGCCAGCAGCTTAGCAAAGGTGGGCAGTCTCTACGAGCAGTACTTC	CASSLAKVGSLYEQYF
TRBV23-1	.	TRBD1	TRBJ1-1	TGCGCCAGCAGTCAATCCGCATCGGGACAGGAGGCCGACACTGAAGCTTTCTTT	CASSQSASGQEADTEAFF
TRBV18	.	.	TRBJ1-6	TGTGCCAGCTCACCGGGGGAGGGTCGGGCCCTCCACTTT	CASSPGEGRALHF
TRBV9	few	TRBD1	TRBJ2-3	TGTGCCAGCAGCGGGCGGACAGGGCCAGGGGATACGCAGTATTTT	CASSGRTGPGDTQYF
TRBV6-5	.	.	TRBJ1-1	TGTGCCAGCAAGAGGGGAAAGGACACTGAAGCTTTCTTT	CASKRGKDTEAFF
TRBV5-1	.	TRBD1	TRBJ2-7	TGCGCCAGCAGCTGGACCGGGACAGGGGGCGTGAGCGAGCAGTACTTC	CASSWTGTGGVSEQYF
TRBV6-6	once	.	TRBJ2-7	TGTGCCAGCAGGGCCCGGGACTTCTCCTACGAGCAGTACTTC	CASRARDFSYEQYF
TRBV6-5	.	TRBD1	TRBJ1-5	TGTGCCAGCAGTAACGGCAGGGGGCAGCCCCAGCATTTT	CASSNGRGQPQHF